This T cell receptor beta chain was identified during a study of shared clonotypes between healthy human individuals. Study overall: Participating donors consisted of a couple of women and three men aged 18 to 49. Plates per donor: three CD4 naive, three CD4 memory, two CD8 naive, one CD8 memory. Points from the study as a whole: Generation probabilities of non-shared clonotypes were lower (relative to those shared by all four donors).

Here immunoSEQ multiplex PCR was the method, and the copy in TCRdb shows in-frame clones only, minus some. In the table there are 750,000 to 1,000,000 clones, around 92% of which are singletons. Remarks on this clone: Its antigen is as yet unknown.

Naive CD8 cells comprised CD45RO-negative, CCR7-positively selected cells, excluding terminally differentiated effector memory CD45RA+ cells. Germline CDR1 is SQVTM and CDR2 is ANQGSEA. Unmatched junction bases numbered 16, after V lost 5 bases and J lost 4 bases. The CDR3 runs to 17 residues. The sequence derives from a man aged 30-40 years in good health. The specimen was naive CD8+ T cells sorted from blood. The gene calls are TRBV29-1 and TRBJ2-1; 8 nucleotides align to TRBD2. This CDR3 is CSVTGLAGVRMYNEQFF. The DNA of the CDR3 is TGCAGCGTTACGGGGCTAGCGGGCGTTAGGATGTACAATGAGCAGTTCTTC.